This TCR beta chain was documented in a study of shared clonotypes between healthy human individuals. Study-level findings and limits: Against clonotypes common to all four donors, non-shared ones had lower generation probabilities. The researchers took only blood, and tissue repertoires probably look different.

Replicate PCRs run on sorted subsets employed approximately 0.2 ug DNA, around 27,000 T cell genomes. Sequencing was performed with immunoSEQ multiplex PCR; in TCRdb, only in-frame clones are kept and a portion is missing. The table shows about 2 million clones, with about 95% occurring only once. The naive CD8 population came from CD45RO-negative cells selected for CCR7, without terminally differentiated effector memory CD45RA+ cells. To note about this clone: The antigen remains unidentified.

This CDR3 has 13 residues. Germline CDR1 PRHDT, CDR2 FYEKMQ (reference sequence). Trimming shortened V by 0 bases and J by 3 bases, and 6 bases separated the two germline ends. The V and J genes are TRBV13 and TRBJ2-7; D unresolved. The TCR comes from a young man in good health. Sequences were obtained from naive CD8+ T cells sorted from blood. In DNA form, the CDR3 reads TGTGCCAGCAGCTTAGGATTTGGCTACGAGCAGTACTTC. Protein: CASSLGFGYEQYF.